A selection of T cell receptor beta chains follows, all from one sample in a study of T-cell reconstitution after alpha-beta-depleted transplantation in children. TCRdb reprocessed the PCR reads via MiXCR and lists one record per CDR3 protein. The table records roughly 120,000 distinct CDR3 sequences, 23% of them present only once. The sample in question was PBMCs, mostly from graft donor cells, obtained 180 days after TCRalphabeta/CD19-depleted stem cell transplant. Receptors originate from a male patient under 10 years old who had a stem cell transplant for chronic granulomatous disease, so the T cells may come from the graft donor. The CDR3 runs from the conserved cysteine through the conserved F or W. D genes are given only for firm matches. Expanded clones get a size class; other rows say once, few or many, or leave the size out.

clone size: many; D gene: TRBD2; J gene: TRBJ2-7; V gene: TRBV12-3/TRBV12-4; CDR3 DNA: TGTGCCAGCAGCCTAGCGGGAGGGACTAAGCAGTACTTC; CDR3 protein: CASSLAGGTKQYF
clone size: many; D gene: -; J gene: TRBJ2-3; V gene: TRBV29-1; CDR3 DNA: TGCAGCGTTAAATTCGCACTAATCGCTAGCACAGATACGCAGTATTTT; CDR3 protein: CSVKFALIASTDTQYF
clone size: -; D gene: TRBD1; J gene: TRBJ2-1; V gene: TRBV5-1; CDR3 DNA: TGCGCCAGCAGCTTGACCACAGGGGTCCATGAGCAGTTCTTC; CDR3 protein: CASSLTTGVHEQFF
clone size: many; D gene: TRBD2; J gene: TRBJ2-1; V gene: TRBV12-3/TRBV12-4; CDR3 DNA: TGTGCCAGCAGTAGCGGGAGTTCCTACAATGAGCAGTTCTTC; CDR3 protein: CASSSGSSYNEQFF
clone size: few; D gene: TRBD1; J gene: TRBJ1-4; V gene: TRBV20-1; CDR3 DNA: TGCAGTGCTAGTGCCGGACAGGGGTCTGAAAAACTGTTTTTT; CDR3 protein: CSASAGQGSEKLFF
clone size: many; D gene: -; J gene: TRBJ1-4; V gene: TRBV7-9; CDR3 DNA: TGTGCCAGCAGCTTAGGGTCGTTCAGAAATGCAACTAATGAAAAACTGTTTTTT; CDR3 protein: CASSLGSFRNATNEKLFF
clone size: -; D gene: TRBD1; J gene: TRBJ1-6; V gene: TRBV12-3/TRBV12-4; CDR3 DNA: TGTGCCAGCAGTTCACCGGGACAGCCGGGAACCCTCCACTTT; CDR3 protein: CASSSPGQPGTLHF
clone size: few; D gene: TRBD2; J gene: TRBJ2-4; V gene: TRBV20-1; CDR3 DNA: TGCAGTGCTACCCCCGGGACTAGCGCCAAAAACATTCAGTACTTC; CDR3 protein: CSATPGTSAKNIQYF
clone size: many; D gene: -; J gene: TRBJ2-1; V gene: TRBV29-1; CDR3 DNA: TGCAGCGCCGAGGGCCCGTACAATGAGCAGTTCTTC; CDR3 protein: CSAEGPYNEQFF
clone size: few; D gene: TRBD2; J gene: TRBJ2-1; V gene: TRBV29-1; CDR3 DNA: TGCAGCGTTGTAACTAGCGACTCCTACAATGAGCAGTTCTTC; CDR3 protein: CSVVTSDSYNEQFF
clone size: few; D gene: TRBD1; J gene: TRBJ2-7; V gene: TRBV5-5; CDR3 DNA: TGTGCCAGCAGCTTGGCCGATGGGACAGCCTACGAGCAGTACTTC; CDR3 protein: CASSLADGTAYEQYF
clone size: -; D gene: -; J gene: TRBJ2-4; V gene: TRBV20-1; CDR3 DNA: TGCAGTGCTAGCTCTTACCTAGCCAAAAACAGTCAGTACTTC; CDR3 protein: CSASSYLAKNSQYF
clone size: -; D gene: -; J gene: TRBJ2-5; V gene: TRBV28; CDR3 DNA: TGTGCCAGTGCCCCCGTCAACCAAGAGACCCAGTACTTC; CDR3 protein: CASAPVNQETQYF
clone size: few; D gene: -; J gene: TRBJ2-2; V gene: TRBV20-1; CDR3 DNA: TGCAGTGCTAGTTTAGGGGGGCCCGGGGAGCTGTTTTTT; CDR3 protein: CSASLGGPGELFF
clone size: -; D gene: -; J gene: TRBJ2-7; V gene: TRBV12-3/TRBV12-4; CDR3 DNA: TGTGCCAGCACTAAATTGGGACAATCCTACGAGCAGTACTTC; CDR3 protein: CASTKLGQSYEQYF
clone size: -; D gene: TRBD1; J gene: TRBJ1-1; V gene: TRBV27; CDR3 DNA: TGTGCCAGCAGTCCACGGACAGGGCCTGAAGCTTTCTTT; CDR3 protein: CASSPRTGPEAFF
clone size: -; D gene: TRBD2; J gene: TRBJ2-1; V gene: TRBV27; CDR3 DNA: TGTGCCAGCAGTTTAGGCCTAGCGGGAGGGCCGGTGGAGCAGTTCTTC; CDR3 protein: CASSLGLAGGPVEQFF
clone size: many; D gene: -; J gene: TRBJ1-5; V gene: TRBV18; CDR3 DNA: TGTGCCAGCTCACCACTAACGGGGGGTCAGCCCCAGCATTTT; CDR3 protein: CASSPLTGGQPQHF
clone size: many; D gene: TRBD2; J gene: TRBJ2-1; V gene: TRBV20-1; CDR3 DNA: TGCAGTGCTAGAGTGGACTGGAGCGGGGACGTCAATGAGCAGTTCTTC; CDR3 protein: CSARVDWSGDVNEQFF
clone size: -; D gene: TRBD2; J gene: TRBJ2-3; V gene: TRBV5-1; CDR3 DNA: TGCGCCAGCAGCCCGGGGACTAGCGGGTACACAGATACGCAGTATTTT; CDR3 protein: CASSPGTSGYTDTQYF
clone size: many; D gene: -; J gene: TRBJ2-1; V gene: TRBV20-1; CDR3 DNA: TGCAGTGCTAGAGACGGACGGAACAATGAGCAGTTCTTC; CDR3 protein: CSARDGRNNEQFF
clone size: -; D gene: -; J gene: TRBJ1-2; V gene: TRBV10-3; CDR3 DNA: TGTGCCATCAGTGAAACGACGCCCGGAACGTCATTCTACTTC; CDR3 protein: CAISETTPGTSFYF
clone size: many; D gene: -; J gene: TRBJ2-5; V gene: TRBV28; CDR3 DNA: TGTGCCAGCAATGGTGAAGCGGAAGGGGCGGGTACCCAGTACTTC; CDR3 protein: CASNGEAEGAGTQYF
clone size: once; D gene: -; J gene: TRBJ2-3; V gene: TRBV20-1; CDR3 DNA: TGCAGTGCTAGTTTTGGGGCGCAGTATTTT; CDR3 protein: CSASFGAQYF
clone size: many; D gene: -; J gene: TRBJ2-5; V gene: TRBV5-1; CDR3 DNA: TGCGCCAGCAGCTTGGCCGGACGGAGAGAAGAGACCCAGTACTTC; CDR3 protein: CASSLAGRREETQYF
clone size: many; D gene: -; J gene: TRBJ1-2; V gene: TRBV12-3/TRBV12-4; CDR3 DNA: TGTGCCAGCAGTTTAGTGGCTGGCGCTAACTATGGCTACACCTTC; CDR3 protein: CASSLVAGANYGYTF
clone size: many; D gene: -; J gene: TRBJ2-1; V gene: TRBV20-1; CDR3 DNA: TGCAGTGCTAGAGTCCGGAGTAGCTCCTACAATGAGCAGTTCTTC; CDR3 protein: CSARVRSSSYNEQFF
clone size: few; D gene: -; J gene: TRBJ1-4; V gene: TRBV6-5; CDR3 DNA: TGTGCCAGCAGTTACTCGTTTACAGAGGGGAATGAAAAACTGTTTTTT; CDR3 protein: CASSYSFTEGNEKLFF
clone size: -; D gene: -; J gene: TRBJ2-7; V gene: TRBV7-8; CDR3 DNA: TGTGCCAGCAGCTTAGCGGTCTACGAGCAGTACTTC; CDR3 protein: CASSLAVYEQYF
clone size: many; D gene: -; J gene: TRBJ1-2; V gene: TRBV29-1; CDR3 DNA: TGCAGCGTTGCGGAAGGCTACACCTTC; CDR3 protein: CSVAEGYTF
clone size: -; D gene: TRBD2; J gene: TRBJ2-7; V gene: TRBV15; CDR3 DNA: TGTGCCACCAGCAGAGATTGGCGTGGGCGGGAGTCCTACGAGCAGTACTTC; CDR3 protein: CATSRDWRGRESYEQYF
clone size: -; D gene: -; J gene: TRBJ2-7; V gene: TRBV7-2; CDR3 DNA: TGTGCCAGCAGCTTAGGTTGGTCCGGGAACACCTACGAGCAGTACTTC; CDR3 protein: CASSLGWSGNTYEQYF
clone size: few; D gene: -; J gene: TRBJ2-5; V gene: TRBV7-9; CDR3 DNA: TGTGCCAGCAGCGAACCGGAGACCCAGTACTTC; CDR3 protein: CASSEPETQYF
clone size: many; D gene: -; J gene: TRBJ2-7; V gene: TRBV20-1; CDR3 DNA: TGCAGTGCTAGCCCGACTAGATCCGAGCAGTACTTC; CDR3 protein: CSASPTRSEQYF
clone size: few; D gene: -; J gene: TRBJ2-1; V gene: TRBV20-1; CDR3 DNA: TGCAGTGCCACGGAGTATCTTGAGCAGTTCTTC; CDR3 protein: CSATEYLEQFF
clone size: many; D gene: -; J gene: TRBJ2-1; V gene: TRBV7-9; CDR3 DNA: TGTGCCAGCAGCTTAGTTGTTGAGCAGTTCTTC; CDR3 protein: CASSLVVEQFF
clone size: many; D gene: -; J gene: TRBJ2-1; V gene: TRBV12-3/TRBV12-4; CDR3 DNA: TGTGCCAGCAGTTTATGGGGACCCGGCGGCTACAATGAGCAGTTCTTC; CDR3 protein: CASSLWGPGGYNEQFF
clone size: -; D gene: TRBD1; J gene: TRBJ1-2; V gene: TRBV12-3/TRBV12-4; CDR3 DNA: TGTGCCAGCAGTTCCGGACAGGGGGACTATGGCTACACCTTC; CDR3 protein: CASSSGQGDYGYTF
clone size: -; D gene: -; J gene: TRBJ1-5; V gene: TRBV4-3; CDR3 DNA: TGCGCCAGCAGCCAAGGTGTGGTGGAGCAGCCCCAGCATTTT; CDR3 protein: CASSQGVVEQPQHF
clone size: -; D gene: -; J gene: TRBJ2-5; V gene: TRBV27; CDR3 DNA: TGTGCCAGCAGTTGGGGCCAGGTCCAGTACTTC; CDR3 protein: CASSWGQVQYF
clone size: -; D gene: -; J gene: TRBJ2-7; V gene: TRBV20-1; CDR3 DNA: TGCAGTGCTAGTTTGACAGTCAGCTCCTACGAGCAGTACTTC; CDR3 protein: CSASLTVSSYEQYF
clone size: -; D gene: TRBD1; J gene: TRBJ2-1; V gene: TRBV6-1; CDR3 DNA: TGTGCCAGCACCGAGACAGGGGGCTCCTACAATGAGCAGTTCTTC; CDR3 protein: CASTETGGSYNEQFF
clone size: many; D gene: -; J gene: TRBJ2-3; V gene: TRBV5-5; CDR3 DNA: TGTGCCAGCAGTTCCGAGCGAGATACGCAGTATTTT; CDR3 protein: CASSSERDTQYF
clone size: many; D gene: TRBD2; J gene: TRBJ2-3; V gene: TRBV10-3; CDR3 DNA: TGTGCCATCAGAAAACTAGCGGGGGGGCCGTTGGGCACAGATACGCAGTATTTT; CDR3 protein: CAIRKLAGGPLGTDTQYF
clone size: -; D gene: -; J gene: TRBJ1-3; V gene: TRBV12-3/TRBV12-4; CDR3 DNA: TGTGCCAGCACTGCCCGGGGTGCTGGAAACACCATATATTTT; CDR3 protein: CASTARGAGNTIYF
clone size: many; D gene: TRBD2; J gene: TRBJ2-3; V gene: TRBV19; CDR3 DNA: TGTGCCAGTAGTATAGGCGCGGGAGGGCCTCAGTTGACAGATACGCAGTATTTT; CDR3 protein: CASSIGAGGPQLTDTQYF
clone size: many; D gene: -; J gene: TRBJ2-5; V gene: TRBV29-1; CDR3 DNA: TGCAGCGTTCCTCGCGGGTTGGAGACCCAGTACTTC; CDR3 protein: CSVPRGLETQYF
clone size: many; D gene: TRBD2; J gene: TRBJ2-3; V gene: TRBV9; CDR3 DNA: TGTGCCAGCAGCCCCCGTAGCTCTAGCGGGAGGGGGACAGATACGCAGTATTTT; CDR3 protein: CASSPRSSSGRGTDTQYF
clone size: few; D gene: TRBD2; J gene: TRBJ2-5; V gene: TRBV12-3/TRBV12-4; CDR3 DNA: TGTGCCAGCAGTTCCCCGGATAGCGGGGGAGAGACCCAGTACTTC; CDR3 protein: CASSSPDSGGETQYF
clone size: many; D gene: TRBD2; J gene: TRBJ2-7; V gene: TRBV5-1; CDR3 DNA: TGCGCCAGCAGCTTAGGGACTAGCGAGCAGTACTTC; CDR3 protein: CASSLGTSEQYF
clone size: many; D gene: TRBD1; J gene: TRBJ2-3; V gene: TRBV20-1; CDR3 DNA: TGCAGTGCCACTCAGGGGGCTTGGGCCACAGATACGCAGTATTTT; CDR3 protein: CSATQGAWATDTQYF
clone size: -; D gene: -; J gene: TRBJ2-2; V gene: TRBV10-3; CDR3 DNA: TGTGCCATCAGCCAAAAGACTCTCTCCGGGGAGCTGTTTTTT; CDR3 protein: CAISQKTLSGELFF
clone size: -; D gene: TRBD1; J gene: TRBJ2-5; V gene: TRBV12-3/TRBV12-4; CDR3 DNA: TGTGCCAGCAGTTGGGACAGGGGAGAGACCCAGTACTTC; CDR3 protein: CASSWDRGETQYF
clone size: -; D gene: TRBD2; J gene: TRBJ2-1; V gene: TRBV7-2; CDR3 DNA: TGTGCCAGCAGCTTCCCCCGGGGGGGGGCCTACAGTGAGCAGTTCTTC; CDR3 protein: CASSFPRGGAYSEQFF
clone size: -; D gene: -; J gene: TRBJ2-1; V gene: TRBV20-1; CDR3 DNA: TGCAGTGCTAGAGTAGGGGCGGGTAGCTCCTACAATGAGCAGTTCTTC; CDR3 protein: CSARVGAGSSYNEQFF
clone size: once; D gene: -; J gene: TRBJ2-3; V gene: TRBV5-8; CDR3 DNA: TGTGCCAGCAGCTTGGGCCTGACTCGCGGACCTTCAGATACGCAGTATTTC; CDR3 protein: CASSLGLTRGPSDTQYF